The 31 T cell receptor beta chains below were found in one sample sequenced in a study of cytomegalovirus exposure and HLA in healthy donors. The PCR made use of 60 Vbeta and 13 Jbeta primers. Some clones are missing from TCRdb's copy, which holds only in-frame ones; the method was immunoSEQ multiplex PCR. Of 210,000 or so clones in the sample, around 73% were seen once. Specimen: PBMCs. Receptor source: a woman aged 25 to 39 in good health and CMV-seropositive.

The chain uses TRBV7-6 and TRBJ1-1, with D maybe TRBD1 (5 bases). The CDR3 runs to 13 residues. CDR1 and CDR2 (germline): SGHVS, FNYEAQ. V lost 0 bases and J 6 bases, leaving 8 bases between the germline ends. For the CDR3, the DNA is TGTGCCAGCAGCTTAGCGGGGCGAGCTGAAGCTTTCTTT. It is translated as CASSLAGRAEAFF.

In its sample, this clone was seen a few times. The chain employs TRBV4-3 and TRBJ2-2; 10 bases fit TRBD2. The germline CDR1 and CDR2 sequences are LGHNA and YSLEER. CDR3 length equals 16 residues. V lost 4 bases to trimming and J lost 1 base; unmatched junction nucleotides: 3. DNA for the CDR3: TGCGCCAGCAGCCCACGACTAGCGGGGAACACCGGGGAGCTGTTTTTT. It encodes CASSPRLAGNTGELFF.

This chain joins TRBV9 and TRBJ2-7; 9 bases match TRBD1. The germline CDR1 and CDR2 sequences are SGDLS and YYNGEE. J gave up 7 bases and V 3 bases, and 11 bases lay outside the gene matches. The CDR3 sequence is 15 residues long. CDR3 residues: CASSATGTGLREQYF. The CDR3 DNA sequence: TGTGCCAGCAGCGCGACCGGGACAGGGTTACGTGAGCAGTACTTC.

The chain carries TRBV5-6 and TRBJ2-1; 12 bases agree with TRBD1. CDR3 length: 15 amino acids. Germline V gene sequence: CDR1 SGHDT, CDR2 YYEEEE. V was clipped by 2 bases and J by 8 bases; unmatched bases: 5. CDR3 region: CASSFGTGGGYEQFF. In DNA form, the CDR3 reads TGTGCCAGCAGCTTCGGGACAGGGGGCGGCTATGAGCAGTTCTTC.

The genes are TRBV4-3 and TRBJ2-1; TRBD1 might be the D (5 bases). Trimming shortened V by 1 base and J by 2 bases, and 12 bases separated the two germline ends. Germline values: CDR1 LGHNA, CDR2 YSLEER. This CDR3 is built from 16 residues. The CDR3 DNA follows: TGCGCCAGCAGCCAAGTTAAAGGGGTACCCTACAATGAGCAGTTCTTC. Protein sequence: CASSQVKGVPYNEQFF.

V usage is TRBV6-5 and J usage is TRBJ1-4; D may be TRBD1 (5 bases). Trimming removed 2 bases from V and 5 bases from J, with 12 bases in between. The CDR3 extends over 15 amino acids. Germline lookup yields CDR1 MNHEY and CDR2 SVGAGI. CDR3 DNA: TGTGCCAGCAGTTACGGGGGGGATCCCAATGAAAAACTGTTTTTT. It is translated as CASSYGGDPNEKLFF.

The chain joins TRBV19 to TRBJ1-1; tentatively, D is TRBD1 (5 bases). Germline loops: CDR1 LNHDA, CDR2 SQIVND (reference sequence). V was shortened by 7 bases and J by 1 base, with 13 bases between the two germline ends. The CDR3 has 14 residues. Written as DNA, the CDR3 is TGTGCCAGTACTCCAGGAACAGGGAACACTGAAGCTTTCTTT. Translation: CASTPGTGNTEAFF. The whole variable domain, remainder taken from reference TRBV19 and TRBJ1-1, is DGGITQSPKYLFRKEGQNVTLSCEQNLNHDAMYWYRQDPGQGLRLIYYSQIVNDFQKGDIAEGYSVSREKKESFPLTVTSAQKNPTAFYLCASTPGTGNTEAFFGQGTRLTVV.

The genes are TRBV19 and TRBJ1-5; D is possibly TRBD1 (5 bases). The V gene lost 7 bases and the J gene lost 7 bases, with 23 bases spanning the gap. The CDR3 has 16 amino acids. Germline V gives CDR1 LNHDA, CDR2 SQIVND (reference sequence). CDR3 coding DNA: TGTGCCAGTAACACACTGGGAGCGGGGGTCGAGCAGCCCCAGCATTTT. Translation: CASNTLGAGVEQPQHF.

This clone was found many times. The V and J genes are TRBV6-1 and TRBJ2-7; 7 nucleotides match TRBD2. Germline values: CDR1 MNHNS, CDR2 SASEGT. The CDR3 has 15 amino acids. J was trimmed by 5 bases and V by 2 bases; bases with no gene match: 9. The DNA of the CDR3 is TGTGCCAGCAGTGAATGGGTTGGTGGGGGGGACGAGCAGTACTTC. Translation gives CASSEWVGGGDEQYF.

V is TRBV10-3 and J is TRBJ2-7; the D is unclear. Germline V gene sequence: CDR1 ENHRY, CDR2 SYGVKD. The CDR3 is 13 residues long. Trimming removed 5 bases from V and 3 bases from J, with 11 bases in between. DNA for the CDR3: TGTGCCATCAGTACGAGACGGAGCTACGAGCAGTACTTC. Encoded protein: CAISTRRSYEQYF.

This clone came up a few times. CDR3 in amino acids: CASSSGVLGGYTF. CDR3 DNA sequence: TGTGCCAGCAGCTCAGGGGTATTGGGGGGCTACACCTTC. The chain couples TRBV5-5 to TRBJ1-2; a possible D gene is TRBD1 (6 bases). V gave up 3 bases and J gave up 8 bases, with 14 bases separating them. The CDR3 totals 13 residues. Germline lookup yields CDR1 SGHKS and CDR2 YYEKEE (reference sequence).

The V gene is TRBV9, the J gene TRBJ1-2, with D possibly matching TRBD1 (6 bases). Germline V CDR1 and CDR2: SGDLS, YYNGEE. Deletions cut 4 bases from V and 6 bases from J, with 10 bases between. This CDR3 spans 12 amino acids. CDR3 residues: CASSRDTNGYTF. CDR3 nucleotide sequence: TGTGCCAGCAGCCGGGACACAAATGGCTACACCTTC.

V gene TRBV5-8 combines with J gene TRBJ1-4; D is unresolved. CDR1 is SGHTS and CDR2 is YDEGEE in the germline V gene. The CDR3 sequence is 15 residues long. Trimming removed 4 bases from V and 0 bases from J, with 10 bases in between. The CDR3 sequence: CASSPQVATNEKLFF. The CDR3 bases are TGTGCCAGCAGCCCGCAGGTTGCAACTAATGAAAAACTGTTTTTT.

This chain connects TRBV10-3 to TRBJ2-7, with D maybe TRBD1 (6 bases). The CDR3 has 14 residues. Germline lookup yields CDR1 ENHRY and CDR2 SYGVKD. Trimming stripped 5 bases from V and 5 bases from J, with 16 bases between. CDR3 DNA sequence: TGTGCCATCAGTCAGACAGGACAATTGGACGAGCAGTACTTC. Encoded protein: CAISQTGQLDEQYF.

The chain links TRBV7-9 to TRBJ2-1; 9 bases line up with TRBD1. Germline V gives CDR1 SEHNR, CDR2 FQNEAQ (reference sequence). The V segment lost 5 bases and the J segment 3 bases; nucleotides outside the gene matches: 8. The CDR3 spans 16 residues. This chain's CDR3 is CASSLAGTGFYNEQFF. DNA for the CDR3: TGTGCCAGCAGCCTCGCCGGGACAGGGTTCTACAATGAGCAGTTCTTC.

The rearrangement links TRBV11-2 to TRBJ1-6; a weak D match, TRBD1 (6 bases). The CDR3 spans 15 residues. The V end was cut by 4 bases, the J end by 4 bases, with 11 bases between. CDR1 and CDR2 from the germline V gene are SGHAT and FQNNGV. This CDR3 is CASSWQGYYNSPLHF. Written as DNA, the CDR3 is TGTGCCAGCAGCTGGCAGGGGTATTATAATTCACCCCTCCACTTT.

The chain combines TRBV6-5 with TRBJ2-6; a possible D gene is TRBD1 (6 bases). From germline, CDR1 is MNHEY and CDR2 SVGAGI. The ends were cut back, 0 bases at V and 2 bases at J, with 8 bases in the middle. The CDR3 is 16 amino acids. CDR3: CASSYSSGAGANVLTF. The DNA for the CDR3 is TGTGCCAGCAGTTACTCTTCAGGGGCTGGGGCCAACGTCCTGACTTTC.

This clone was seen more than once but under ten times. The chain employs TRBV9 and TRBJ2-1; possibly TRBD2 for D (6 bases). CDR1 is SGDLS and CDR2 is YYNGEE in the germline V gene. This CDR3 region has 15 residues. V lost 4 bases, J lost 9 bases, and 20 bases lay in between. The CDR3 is CASSPRDSSVSEQFF. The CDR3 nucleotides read TGTGCCAGCAGCCCACGGGACTCCTCGGTGAGTGAGCAGTTCTTC. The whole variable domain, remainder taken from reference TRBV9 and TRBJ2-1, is DSGVTQTPKHLITATGQRVTLRCSPRSGDLSVYWYQQSLDQGLQFLIQYYNGEERAKGNILERFSAQQFPDLHSELNLSSLELGDSALYFCASSPRDSSVSEQFFGPGTRLTVL.

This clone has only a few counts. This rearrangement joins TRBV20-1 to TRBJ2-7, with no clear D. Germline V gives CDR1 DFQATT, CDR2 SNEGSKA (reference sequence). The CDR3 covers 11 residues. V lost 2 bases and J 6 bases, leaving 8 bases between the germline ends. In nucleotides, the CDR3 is TGCAGTGCTAGATTAGACATCGAGCAGTACTTC. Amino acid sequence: CSARLDIEQYF.

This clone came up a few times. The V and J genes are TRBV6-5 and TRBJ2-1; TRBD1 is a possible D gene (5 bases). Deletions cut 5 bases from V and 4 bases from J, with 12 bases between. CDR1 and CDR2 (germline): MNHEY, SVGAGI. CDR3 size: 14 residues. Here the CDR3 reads CASSQGAEYNEQFF. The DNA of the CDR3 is TGTGCCAGCAGTCAAGGGGCGGAATACAATGAGCAGTTCTTC.

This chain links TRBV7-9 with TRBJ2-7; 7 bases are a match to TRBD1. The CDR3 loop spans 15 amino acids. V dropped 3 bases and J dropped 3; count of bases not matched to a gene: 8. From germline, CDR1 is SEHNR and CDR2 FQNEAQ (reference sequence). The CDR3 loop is CASSFPGTVLYEQYF. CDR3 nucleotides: TGTGCCAGCAGCTTCCCCGGGACAGTTCTCTACGAGCAGTACTTC. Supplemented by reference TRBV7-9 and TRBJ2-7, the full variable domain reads DTGVSQNPRHKITKRGQNVTFRCDPISEHNRLYWYRQTLGQGPEFLTYFQNEAQLEKSRLLSDRFSAERPKGSFSTLEIQRTEQGDSAMYLCASSFPGTVLYEQYFGPGTRLTVT.

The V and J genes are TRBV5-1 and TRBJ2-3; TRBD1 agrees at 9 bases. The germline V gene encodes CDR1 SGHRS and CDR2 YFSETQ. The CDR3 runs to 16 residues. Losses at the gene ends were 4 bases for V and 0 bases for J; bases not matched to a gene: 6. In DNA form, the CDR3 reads TGCGCCAGCAGCAGGACCGGGACAGGGAGCACAGATACGCAGTATTTT. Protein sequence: CASSRTGTGSTDTQYF.

The CDR3 loop is CSANGLAGKYNEQFF. The CDR3, as DNA: TGCAGCGCTAACGGGCTAGCGGGAAAATACAATGAGCAGTTCTTC. V usage is TRBV29-1 and J usage is TRBJ2-1; 9 bases line up with TRBD2. V was pared by 7 bases and J by 4 bases, with 11 bases of the junction left unmatched. The CDR3 consists of 15 residues. CDR1 is SQVTM and CDR2 is ANQGSEA in the germline V gene.

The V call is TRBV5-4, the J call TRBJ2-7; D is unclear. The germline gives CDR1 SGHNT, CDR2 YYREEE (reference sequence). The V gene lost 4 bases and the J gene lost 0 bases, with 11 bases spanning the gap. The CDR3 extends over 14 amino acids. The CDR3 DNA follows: TGTGCCAGCAGCCCTCAATTGGCCTCCTACGAGCAGTACTTC. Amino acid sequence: CASSPQLASYEQYF.

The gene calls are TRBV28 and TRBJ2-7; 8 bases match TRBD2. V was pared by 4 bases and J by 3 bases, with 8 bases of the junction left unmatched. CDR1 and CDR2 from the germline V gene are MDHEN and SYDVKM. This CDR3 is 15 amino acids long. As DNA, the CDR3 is TGTGCCAGCAGTTCCACCCCTAGCGGGCTCTACGAGCAGTACTTC. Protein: CASSSTPSGLYEQYF. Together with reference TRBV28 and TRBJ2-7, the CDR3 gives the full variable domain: DVKVTQSSRYLVKRTGEKVFLECVQDMDHENMFWYRQDPGLGLRLIYFSYDVKMKEKGDIPEGYSVSREKKERFSLILESASTNQTSMYLCASSSTPSGLYEQYFGPGTRLTVT.

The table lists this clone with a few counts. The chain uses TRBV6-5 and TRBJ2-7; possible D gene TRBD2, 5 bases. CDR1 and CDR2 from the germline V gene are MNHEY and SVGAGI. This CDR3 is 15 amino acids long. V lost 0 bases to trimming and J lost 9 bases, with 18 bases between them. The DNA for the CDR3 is TGTGCCAGCAGTTACTCTCGGACGGCGACCAGCGGGCAGTACTTC. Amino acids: CASSYSRTATSGQYF.

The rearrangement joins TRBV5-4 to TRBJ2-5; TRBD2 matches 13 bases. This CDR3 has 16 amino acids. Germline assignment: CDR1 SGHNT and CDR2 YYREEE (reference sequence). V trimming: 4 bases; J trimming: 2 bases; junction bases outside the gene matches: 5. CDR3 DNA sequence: TGTGCCAGCAGCCCGGGGACTAGCGGGGTTCAAGAGACCCAGTACTTC. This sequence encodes CASSPGTSGVQETQYF.

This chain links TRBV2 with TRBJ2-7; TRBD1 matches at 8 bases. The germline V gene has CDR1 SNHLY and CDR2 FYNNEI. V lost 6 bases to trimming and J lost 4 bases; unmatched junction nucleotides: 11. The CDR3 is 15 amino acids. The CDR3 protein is CASRFRDRIRYEQYF. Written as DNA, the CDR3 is TGTGCCAGCAGGTTTCGGGACAGGATTCGATACGAGCAGTACTTC.

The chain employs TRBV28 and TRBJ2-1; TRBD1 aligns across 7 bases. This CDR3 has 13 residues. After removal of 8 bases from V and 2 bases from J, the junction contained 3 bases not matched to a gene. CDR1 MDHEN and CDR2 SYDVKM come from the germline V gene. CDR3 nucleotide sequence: TGTGCCAGCCGGGACAGCCCCTACAATGAGCAGTTCTTC. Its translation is CASRDSPYNEQFF.

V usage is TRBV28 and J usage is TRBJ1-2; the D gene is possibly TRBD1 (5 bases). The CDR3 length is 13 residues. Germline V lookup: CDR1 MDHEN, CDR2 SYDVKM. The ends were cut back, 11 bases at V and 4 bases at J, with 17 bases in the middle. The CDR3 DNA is TGTGCCTGCGCAGGGAGGGGATTCTATGGCTACACCTTC. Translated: CACAGRGFYGYTF.

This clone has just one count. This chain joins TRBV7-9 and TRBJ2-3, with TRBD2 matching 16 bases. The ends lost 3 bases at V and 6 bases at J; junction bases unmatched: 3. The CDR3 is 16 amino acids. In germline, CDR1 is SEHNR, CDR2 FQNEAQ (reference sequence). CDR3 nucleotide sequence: TGTGCCAGCAGCTTTGGGACTAGCGGGGGGGCTGATACGCAGTATTTT. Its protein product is CASSFGTSGGADTQYF.